The T cell receptor beta chain under discussion was sequenced for a study of shared clonotypes between healthy human individuals. Study-level information: Two women and three men aged 18 to 49 served as donors.

Using immunoSEQ multiplex PCR, the repertoire was profiled, and TCRdb retains in-frame clones only, with some absent. The table has about half a million clones, over 60% seen once. This receptor was identified in a woman aged 40 to 49 in good health. Some clones in this sample may be carry-over from other donors' samples. Sequences were obtained from PBMCs.

CDR3: CATSRAPPGLAGIEQYF. CDR3 coding DNA: TGTGCCACCAGCAGAGCCCCGCCGGGACTAGCGGGTATTGAGCAGTACTTC. The chain employs TRBV15 and TRBJ2-7, with TRBD2 identical over 12 bases. CDR3 length: 17 amino acids. Trimming removed 1 base from V and 7 bases from J; junction bases left unmatched: 11. Germline V CDR1 and CDR2: LNHNV, YYDKDF (reference sequence). The complete variable domain, with remaining parts taken from reference TRBV15 and TRBJ2-7, reads DAMVIQNPRYQVTQFGKPVTLSCSQTLNHNVMYWYQQKSSQAPKLLFHYYDKDFNNEADTPDNFQSRRPNTSFCFLDIRSPGLGDTAMYLCATSRAPPGLAGIEQYFGPGTRLTVT.